The rows below give T cell receptor beta chains drawn from one sample of a study of healthy donors' naive CD4 and CD8 T cells. MiXCR was run by TCRdb on the reads, yielding one entry per CDR3 protein. Seen here are approximately 180,000 distinct CDR3 sequences, over 60% observed once, and the top ten hold roughly 2.4%. The sample taken for sequencing was naive CD4+ and CD8+ T cells sorted from blood, pooled from several donors. All receptors come from a pool of human donors in good health; the sample pools cells from several healthy donors. Both conserved end residues are part of each CDR3. D genes are given only for firm matches. Not every row has a clone size; where given, it reads once, few, many or a size class.

NA | TRBJ2-5 | NA | TRBV29-1 | CSVEGVEVQETQYF | TGCAGCGTTGAAGGAGTTGAGGTACAAGAGACCCAGTACTTC
NA | TRBJ2-6 | NA | TRBV29-1 | CSVVAGHVSGANVLTF | TGCAGCGTTGTAGCCGGACACGTCTCTGGGGCCAACGTCCTGACTTTC
TRBD2 | TRBJ2-5 | NA | TRBV4-3 | CASSQDPSGYETQYF | TGCGCCAGCAGCCAAGATCCTAGCGGTTATGAGACCCAGTACTTC
TRBD1 | TRBJ1-5 | NA | TRBV6-5 | CVSSRQGSGNQPQHF | TGTGTCAGCAGCCGACAGGGAAGTGGGAATCAGCCCCAGCATTTT
NA | TRBJ2-3 | NA | TRBV6-5 | CASSPTATSSTDTQYF | TGTGCCAGCAGTCCCACAGCGACTTCTAGCACAGATACGCAGTATTTT
NA | TRBJ1-1 | NA | TRBV7-9 | CASTSSGRGAFF | TGTGCCAGCACCTCATCCGGCAGGGGAGCTTTCTTT
NA | TRBJ2-7 | NA | TRBV7-2 | CASSPRPQDYEQYF | TGTGCCAGCAGCCCAAGACCACAGGATTATGAGCAGTACTTC
TRBD2 | TRBJ2-5 | NA | TRBV27 | CASSLTSGGKETQYF | TGTGCCAGCAGTTTAACTAGCGGGGGGAAAGAGACCCAGTACTTC
NA | TRBJ2-7 | NA | TRBV18 | CASSTGLSYYEQYF | TGTGCCAGCTCAACAGGGCTATCCTACTACGAGCAGTACTTC
NA | TRBJ2-5 | NA | TRBV13 | CASSAKETQYF | TGTGCCAGCAGCGCCAAAGAGACCCAGTACTTC
NA | TRBJ1-2 | few | TRBV29-1 | CSVEDQEHLNYGYTF | TGCAGCGTTGAAGATCAAGAGCACTTAAACTATGGCTACACCTTC
NA | TRBJ1-1 | NA | TRBV19 | CASSRTNTEAFF | TGTGCCAGTAGTAGGACGAACACTGAAGCTTTCTTT
TRBD1 | TRBJ2-1 | NA | TRBV29-1 | CSGTGKKLNEQFF | TGCAGCGGGACAGGGAAAAAGCTCAATGAGCAGTTCTTC
TRBD1 | TRBJ1-4 | NA | TRBV6-5 | CASGTGPAVEKLFF | TGTGCCAGCGGGACAGGGCCTGCAGTTGAAAAACTGTTTTTT
NA | TRBJ2-1 | NA | TRBV6-5 | CASSRPGPLKGEQFF | TGTGCCAGCAGCCGACCGGGTCCTTTAAAGGGTGAGCAGTTCTTC
TRBD1 | TRBJ2-3 | NA | TRBV29-1 | CSASRDSPDTQYF | TGCAGCGCATCCCGGGACAGCCCTGATACGCAGTATTTT
TRBD1 | TRBJ1-2 | NA | TRBV27 | CASSSPGTGGAYYGYTF | TGTGCCAGCAGTTCCCCTGGGACAGGGGGCGCCTACTATGGCTACACCTTC
TRBD2 | TRBJ2-7 | NA | TRBV29-1 | CSVERIGAGAYEQYF | TGCAGCGTTGAACGTATAGGGGCGGGAGCCTACGAGCAGTACTTC
TRBD1 | TRBJ2-7 | NA | TRBV27 | CASSLYGVGGDRGLYEQYF | TGTGCCAGCAGTTTATATGGTGTAGGAGGGGACAGGGGGCTCTACGAGCAGTACTTC
NA | TRBJ2-2 | NA | TRBV5-5 | CASSLFLSGTTNTGELFF | TGTGCCAGCAGCTTGTTCCTCTCCGGGACAACGAACACCGGGGAGCTGTTTTTT